What follows describes a single T cell receptor beta chain. Its antigen remains unidentified. This sample was taken from a study of T-cell memory formation after mild COVID-19. The wider study: Each donor largely had its own TCR clusters. Findings of the study overall: Second-wave clones peaking on day 37 lacked confirmed SARS-CoV-2 specificity.

5'RACE with constant-segment primers yielded barcoded, UMI-tagged TCR alpha and TCR beta cDNA libraries. One entry per CDR3 protein, called by TCRdb with MiXCR from the 5' RACE reads. The sample contains fewer than 700,000 distinct CDR3 sequences, roughly 21% of which appear only once. Sequenced material: PBMCs or a T cell subset sorted from them (not recorded which). The receptor's source is an adult woman who had mild COVID-19 (a few samples of this study predate the infection). Cell type and time point are not known.

CDR3 loop: CSARAYLAGGPNTQYF. CDR3 bases: TGCAGTGCTAGAGCCTACCTAGCGGGAGGGCCAAATACGCAGTATTTT. The chain is built from TRBV20-1 and TRBJ2-3; 12 bases are shared with TRBD2. The CDR3 totals 16 residues. Trimming at V came to 1 base and at J to 7 bases, leaving 9 bases not matched to a gene. Germline values: CDR1 DFQATT, CDR2 SNEGSKA (reference sequence).